These 28 T cell receptor beta chains share one sample of origin, sequenced in a study of shared clonotypes between healthy human individuals. Here immunoSEQ multiplex PCR was the method, and the copy in TCRdb shows in-frame clones only, minus some. This sample has 2 million to 3 million clones, with roughly 93% found just once. The sample was naive CD4+ T cells from PBMCs. Subset of the sample: CD45RA+ positively selected. The receptors derive from a man younger than 30 in good health. Some clones in this sample may be carry-over from other donors' samples.

V is TRBV2 and J is TRBJ2-1, with D perhaps TRBD2 (6 bases). Trimming cost V 2 bases and J 0 bases, with 8 bases left between them. The CDR3 length is 15 residues. The germline gives CDR1 SNHLY, CDR2 FYNNEI. CDR3 DNA sequence: TGTGCCAGCAGTGAACAGACTAGCTCCTACAATGAGCAGTTCTTC. It translates to CASSEQTSSYNEQFF. The full variable domain, in which reference TRBV2 and TRBJ2-1 provide the parts outside the CDR3, is EPEVTQTPSHQVTQMGQEVILRCVPISNHLYFYWYRQILGQKVEFLVSFYNNEISEKSEIFDDQFSVERPDGSNFTLKIRSTKLEDSAMYFCASSEQTSSYNEQFFGPGTRLTVL.

To note about this clone: Different DNA sequences within this sample yield the same CDR3. J is TRBJ2-2 and V is TRBV7-2; D gene unclear. CDR1 and CDR2 from the germline V gene are SGHTA and FQGNSA. Trimming took 4 bases from V and 4 from J, leaving 1 base between them. The CDR3 sequence is 11 residues long. The CDR3 DNA reads TGTGCCAGCAGCTCCACCGGGGAGCTGTTTTTT. Its protein product is CASSSTGELFF. The full variable domain, rest sourced from reference TRBV7-2 and TRBJ2-2, is GAGVSQSPSNKVTEKGKDVELRCDPISGHTALYWYRQSLGQGLEFLIYFQGNSAPDKSGLPSDRFSAERTGGSVSTLTIQRTQQEDSAVYLCASSSTGELFFGEGSRLTVL.

Worth noting for this clone: The same CDR3 arises from other DNA sequences in this sample as well. This chain links TRBV6-1 with TRBJ1-2; 8 bases match TRBD1. Germline V CDR1 and CDR2: MNHNS, SASEGT. The CDR3 has 14 residues. V was clipped by 2 bases and J by 4 bases; unmatched bases: 3. Here the CDR3 DNA reads TGTGCCAGCAGTGAACGGACAGGGCGCTATGGCTACACCTTC. As protein: CASSERTGRYGYTF.

The gene calls are TRBV9 and TRBJ2-7; possibly TRBD2 for D (5 bases). The germline V gene encodes CDR1 SGDLS and CDR2 YYNGEE. CDR3 length: 14 amino acids. V was trimmed by 4 bases and J by 3 bases, leaving 14 bases between them. The CDR3 DNA sequence: TGTGCCAGCAGCTTAAGCGGCTCAGACTACGAGCAGTACTTC. Its translation is CASSLSGSDYEQYF.

Concerning this clone itself: This CDR3 is also generated by other DNA sequences in the sample. V gene TRBV5-1 combines with J gene TRBJ2-2; D call uncertain. V lost 4 bases and J lost 6, with 7 bases in between. This CDR3 comprises 12 residues. Germline assignment: CDR1 SGHRS and CDR2 YFSETQ. This CDR3 is CASSLPSGELFF. The DNA of the CDR3 is TGCGCCAGCAGCCTCCCATCCGGGGAGCTGTTTTTT.

This clone was counted a few times. The gene calls are TRBV9 and TRBJ1-1; D call uncertain. Germline assignment: CDR1 SGDLS and CDR2 YYNGEE. This CDR3 has 15 residues. V lost 4 bases and J lost 0, with 13 bases in between. The CDR3 here is CASSPRLDLNTEAFF. The CDR3 DNA is TGTGCCAGCAGCCCAAGGTTAGACTTGAACACTGAAGCTTTCTTT.

The chain carries TRBV28 and TRBJ1-1; D ambiguous. Germline CDR1 reads MDHEN; CDR2 reads SYDVKM. The CDR3 is 14 residues long. Trimming stripped 5 bases from V and 1 base from J, with 11 bases between. The CDR3 DNA reads as TGTGCCAGCAGTCTTGGGAACAGGAACACTGAAGCTTTCTTT. Its protein product is CASSLGNRNTEAFF.

The chain links TRBV2 to TRBJ2-2; 7 positions agree with TRBD2. Germline lookup yields CDR1 SNHLY and CDR2 FYNNEI. V dropped 7 bases and J dropped 4; count of bases not matched to a gene: 9. The CDR3 is 15 amino acids. The DNA of the CDR3 is TGTGCCAGCAACCCGTCTAGCGGTGGCACCGGGGAGCTGTTTTTT. The encoded protein is CASNPSSGGTGELFF.

This clone was seen once. The chain recombines TRBV4-1 with TRBJ2-7, with TRBD2 matching over 9 bases. The V segment lost 0 bases and the J segment 4 bases; nucleotides outside the gene matches: 10. The CDR3 spans 17 residues. Germline loops: CDR1 MGHRA, CDR2 YSYEKL. The CDR3 DNA follows: TGCGCCAGCAGCCAAGAGGGATCCGGGACTAGCTTGTACGAGCAGTACTTC. Its protein product is CASSQEGSGTSLYEQYF.

This chain connects TRBV27 to TRBJ1-5, with 9 bases aligning to TRBD1. Germline trimming cut 8 bases from V and 7 bases from J; bases unmatched to any gene: 12. The CDR3 loop spans 15 amino acids. Germline lookup yields CDR1 MNHEY and CDR2 SMNVEV (reference sequence). Here the CDR3 reads CASGQGPFVGQPQHF. The CDR3 DNA follows: TGTGCCAGCGGACAGGGGCCTTTTGTAGGACAGCCCCAGCATTTT.

This chain links TRBV4-1 with TRBJ2-5; TRBD1 matches at 9 bases. Germline V CDR1 and CDR2: MGHRA, YSYEKL. CDR3 size: 16 residues. Trimming cost V 2 bases and J 1 base; bases outside gene matches: 5. The CDR3 DNA is TGCGCCAGCAGCCAACCGACAGGGGGTAGCCAAGAGACCCAGTACTTC. Protein: CASSQPTGGSQETQYF.

A remark on this clone: The same CDR3 arises from other DNA sequences in this sample as well. This chain joins TRBV11-3 and TRBJ2-5, with TRBD2 matching 11 bases. Germline CDR1 SGHNT, CDR2 YENEEA. V gave up 3 bases and J gave up 2 bases; unmatched junction bases: 2. The CDR3 loop spans 15 amino acids. CDR3 nucleotides: TGTGCCAGCAGCTTGGGACTAGCGGTACAAGAGACCCAGTACTTC. It codes for CASSLGLAVQETQYF.

The CDR3, as DNA: TGTGCCAGCAGTTTCGGGCCTGAAAGGACCCAGTACTTC. It codes for CASSFGPERTQYF. The chain uses TRBV6-5 and TRBJ2-7; D is unclear. The assigned J gene may be wrong: the sequence end matches TRBJ2-5 better. CDR3 length: 13 residues. Germline V CDR1 and CDR2: MNHEY, SVGAGI.

The chain has TRBV30 and TRBJ1-5; 8 nucleotides align to TRBD1. Unmatched junction bases numbered 8, after V lost 2 bases and J lost 5 bases. CDR3 length: 15 residues. Germline loops: CDR1 GTSNPN, CDR2 SVGIG (reference sequence). In nucleotides, the CDR3 is TGTGCCTGGAGTCCGAAGGACAGGGCCTATCAGCCCCAGCATTTT. Encoded protein: CAWSPKDRAYQPQHF.

The gene calls are TRBV9 and TRBJ2-1, with D possibly matching TRBD1 (5 bases). CDR3 length equals 16 residues. Between the trimmed V and J ends, which lost 0 bases and 4 bases, there was a span of 14 bases. CDR1 is SGDLS and CDR2 is YYNGEE in the germline V gene. CDR3 loop: CASSVEGRRYYNEQFF. The CDR3 nucleotides are TGTGCCAGCAGCGTAGAGGGGCGGCGGTATTACAATGAGCAGTTCTTC. Full variable domain (outside the CDR3, taken from reference TRBV9 and TRBJ2-1): DSGVTQTPKHLITATGQRVTLRCSPRSGDLSVYWYQQSLDQGLQFLIQYYNGEERAKGNILERFSAQQFPDLHSELNLSSLELGDSALYFCASSVEGRRYYNEQFFGPGTRLTVL.

The chain combines TRBV7-2 with TRBJ2-2; no definite D call. This CDR3 has 15 residues. CDR1 is SGHTA and CDR2 is FQGNSA in the germline V gene. Trimming cost V 1 base and J 5 bases, with 11 bases left between them. The CDR3 sequence is CASSLGSSWTGELFF. In nucleotides, the CDR3 is TGTGCCAGCAGCTTAGGGTCTTCCTGGACCGGGGAGCTGTTTTTT. The entire variable domain, with the rest obtained from reference TRBV7-2 and TRBJ2-2, is as follows: GAGVSQSPSNKVTEKGKDVELRCDPISGHTALYWYRQSLGQGLEFLIYFQGNSAPDKSGLPSDRFSAERTGGSVSTLTIQRTQQEDSAVYLCASSLGSSWTGELFFGEGSRLTVL.

In nucleotides, the CDR3 is TGCGCCAGCAGCCGGTATAGCAATCAGCCCCAGCATTTT. Residues: CASSRYSNQPQHF. This sequence joins TRBV4-1 and TRBJ1-5; D not certain. This CDR3 contains 13 residues. V shed 4 bases and J shed 0 bases, with 4 bases lying between them. The germline CDR1 and CDR2 sequences are MGHRA and YSYEKL.

The chain carries TRBV5-6 and TRBJ1-1; weak D call: TRBD1 (5 bases). This CDR3 is built from 15 residues. V was cut by 4 bases and J by 6 bases, with 19 bases left in between. CDR1 and CDR2 from the germline V gene are SGHDT and YYEEEE. The CDR3 is CASSTIQGRSSEAFF. The CDR3 nucleotides are TGTGCCAGCAGCACGATTCAGGGTCGTAGCTCTGAAGCTTTCTTT.

This clone was seen once. The rearrangement joins TRBV5-1 to TRBJ2-7; 11 bases are a match to TRBD1. Germline trimming cut 4 bases from V and 3 bases from J; bases unmatched to any gene: 6. CDR1 and CDR2 from the germline V gene are SGHRS and YFSETQ. The CDR3 totals 15 residues. The CDR3 nucleotides are TGCGCCAGCAGCGTATGGACAGGGGGCGGCTACGAGCAGTACTTC. Encoded protein: CASSVWTGGGYEQYF.

The chain uses TRBV7-6 and TRBJ2-3; D may be TRBD2 (5 bases). Trimming shortened V by 6 bases and J by 0 bases, and 7 bases separated the two germline ends. The CDR3 contains 13 residues. Germline-derived CDR1 and CDR2 are SGHVS and FNYEAQ. CDR3 coding DNA: TGTGCCAGCAGGGAGCGGAGCACAGATACGCAGTATTTT. Its protein product is CASRERSTDTQYF.

The gene calls are TRBV2 and TRBJ2-2; possible D gene TRBD1, 5 bases. Germline V gives CDR1 SNHLY, CDR2 FYNNEI. V lost 7 bases, J lost 4 bases, and 16 bases lay in between. This CDR3 is built from 15 residues. The CDR3 here is CASIDWAQGTGELFF. The CDR3 region has the DNA TGTGCCAGCATTGACTGGGCCCAGGGCACCGGGGAGCTGTTTTTT.

The chain joins TRBV9 to TRBJ1-4, with 7 bases identical to TRBD1. The CDR3 is 16 amino acids. CDR1 and CDR2 (germline): SGDLS, YYNGEE. V shed 4 bases, J shed 11 bases, and the junction held 17 bases outside the gene matches. This chain's CDR3 is CASSPREGAGGFKLFF. The CDR3 bases are TGTGCCAGCAGCCCTCGGGAGGGGGCAGGGGGGTTTAAACTGTTTTTT.

The chain joins TRBV30 to TRBJ1-6; D might be TRBD1 (6 bases). V lost 1 base, J lost 14 bases, and 24 bases lay in between. CDR3 length: 16 residues. Germline CDR1 GTSNPN, CDR2 SVGIG (reference sequence). The CDR3 spells CAWSEKSGTPLIALHF. As DNA, the CDR3 is TGTGCCTGGAGTGAGAAGTCGGGGACACCCCTTATAGCCCTCCACTTT. The full variable domain, with the rest looked up from reference TRBV30 and TRBJ1-6, is SQTIHQWPATLVQPVGSPLSLECTVEGTSNPNLYWYRQAAGRGLQLLFYSVGIGQISSEVPQNLSASRPQDRQFILSSKKLLLSDSGFYLCAWSEKSGTPLIALHFGNGTRLTVT.

The rearrangement joins TRBV7-2 to TRBJ2-7; the D gene could be TRBD1 or TRBD2 (5 bases each). The CDR3 is 14 amino acids. Germline-derived CDR1 and CDR2 are SGHTA and FQGNSA. V gave up 1 base and J gave up 11 bases, with 18 bases separating them. CDR3 residues: CASSLVGENGPKYF. The CDR3 DNA reads as TGTGCCAGCAGCTTAGTGGGGGAGAACGGCCCCAAGTACTTC. The full variable domain, with the rest looked up from reference TRBV7-2 and TRBJ2-7, is GAGVSQSPSNKVTEKGKDVELRCDPISGHTALYWYRQSLGQGLEFLIYFQGNSAPDKSGLPSDRFSAERTGGSVSTLTIQRTQQEDSAVYLCASSLVGENGPKYFGPGTRLTVT.

V and J are TRBV5-1 and TRBJ2-7; D might be TRBD1 or TRBD2, each matching 5 bases. The CDR3 sequence is 14 residues long. The germline V and J ends were trimmed by 7 bases and 3 bases, with 17 bases remaining between them. Germline lookup yields CDR1 SGHRS and CDR2 YFSETQ. CDR3 nucleotides: TGCGCCAGCGCCGGGACCGGCGGATTCTACGAGCAGTACTTC. This sequence encodes CASAGTGGFYEQYF.

The rearrangement links TRBV2 to TRBJ2-7; TRBD2 matches at 7 bases. The CDR3 is 13 residues long. J was trimmed by 2 bases and V by 6 bases; bases with no gene match: 4. In germline, CDR1 is SNHLY, CDR2 FYNNEI. The CDR3 loop is CASSRLAAYEQYF. As DNA, the CDR3 is TGTGCCAGCAGCCGACTAGCAGCCTACGAGCAGTACTTC. Filled out from reference TRBV2 and TRBJ2-7, the complete variable domain reads EPEVTQTPSHQVTQMGQEVILRCVPISNHLYFYWYRQILGQKVEFLVSFYNNEISEKSEIFDDQFSVERPDGSNFTLKIRSTKLEDSAMYFCASSRLAAYEQYFGPGTRLTVT.

In regard to this clone: This sample includes further DNA sequences coding for the same CDR3. CDR3 DNA sequence: TGTGCCAGCAGCGTATCCACAGATACGCAGTATTTT. It specifies CASSVSTDTQYF. The rearrangement joins TRBV9 to TRBJ2-3; the D is unclear. Trimming left V 1 base short and J 2 bases short, with 2 bases between. Germline V gene lookup returns CDR1 SGDLS and CDR2 YYNGEE. The CDR3 sequence is 12 residues long.

The genes are TRBV7-2 and TRBJ2-7; D is unclear. The V end was cut by 3 bases, the J end by 6 bases, with 12 bases between. Germline assignment: CDR1 SGHTA and CDR2 FQGNSA. There are 13 residues in the CDR3. CDR3 in amino acids: CASSFFRPAEQYF. The CDR3 nucleotides are TGTGCCAGCAGCTTCTTTAGGCCCGCCGAGCAGTACTTC.